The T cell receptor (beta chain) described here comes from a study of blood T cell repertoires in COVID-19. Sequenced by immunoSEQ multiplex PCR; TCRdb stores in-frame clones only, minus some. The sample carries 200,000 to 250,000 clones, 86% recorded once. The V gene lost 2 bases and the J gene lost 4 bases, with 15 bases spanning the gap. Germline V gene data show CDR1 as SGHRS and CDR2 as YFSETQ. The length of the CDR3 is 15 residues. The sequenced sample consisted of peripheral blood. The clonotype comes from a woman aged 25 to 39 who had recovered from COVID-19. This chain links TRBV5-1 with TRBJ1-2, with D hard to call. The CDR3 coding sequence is TGCGCCAGCAGCTTTGGACGGGAGGGTAGCTATGGCTACACCTTC. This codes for CASSFGREGSYGYTF.